Here is one T cell receptor (beta chain) with its context. Patients were ineligible given autoimmune disease history or systemic immunosuppression. Peripheral blood came from all dose cohorts at three timepoints. This entry is derived from a study of OX40 agonist ivuxolimab in advanced cancers. Clones were read by immunoSEQ multiplex PCR, and TCRdb kept only the in-frame ones, dropping some. The data show over 85,000 clones, roughly nine tenths seen once. The receptor was isolated from an adult with an advanced solid tumor such as melanoma, head and neck, liver or kidney cancer. The specimen was CD4+ or CD8+ T cells sorted from blood, collected in a trial of the OX40 agonist ivuxolimab.

The CDR3 is CASSSEDTDTQYF. DNA for the CDR3: TGTGCCAGCAGCTCGGAAGACACAGATACGCAGTATTTT. V is TRBV5-8 and J is TRBJ2-3; D remains unclear. V was cut by 3 bases and J by 2 bases, with 7 bases left in between. CDR1 SGHTS and CDR2 YDEGEE come from the germline V gene. The CDR3 runs 13 residues.